This TCR beta chain was recorded in a study of OX40 agonist ivuxolimab in advanced cancers. The repertoire was sequenced with immunoSEQ multiplex PCR; TCRdb's copy has only in-frame clones and lacks some. This table has nearly 80,000 clones, 91% appearing once. Germline V CDR1 and CDR2: MDHEN, SYDVKM. This CDR3 is built from 13 residues. Trimming removed 6 bases from V and 6 bases from J, with 11 bases in between. This TCR was sampled from an adult with an advanced solid tumor such as melanoma, head and neck, liver or kidney cancer. The chain couples TRBV28 to TRBJ2-2; D not resolved. Source: CD4+ or CD8+ T cells sorted from blood, taken in a trial of the OX40 agonist ivuxolimab. CDR3 sequence: CASSDLGAGELFF. CDR3 nucleotides: TGTGCCAGCAGCGATTTGGGCGCCGGGGAGCTGTTTTTT.